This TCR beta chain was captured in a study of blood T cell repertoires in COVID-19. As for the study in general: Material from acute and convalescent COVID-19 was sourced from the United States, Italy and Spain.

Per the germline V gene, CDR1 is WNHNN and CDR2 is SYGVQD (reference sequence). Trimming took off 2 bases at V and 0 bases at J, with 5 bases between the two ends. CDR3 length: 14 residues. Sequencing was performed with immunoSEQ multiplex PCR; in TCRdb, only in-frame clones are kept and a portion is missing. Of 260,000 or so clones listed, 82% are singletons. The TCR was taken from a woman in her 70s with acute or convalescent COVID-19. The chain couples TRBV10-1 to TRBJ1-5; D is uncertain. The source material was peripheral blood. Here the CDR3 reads CASSESHSNQPQHF. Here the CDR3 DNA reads TGCGCCAGCAGTGAGAGCCATAGCAATCAGCCCCAGCATTTT.